The 5 T cell receptor beta chains listed next were all sequenced from one sample in a study of blood T cell repertoires in COVID-19. The assay was immunoSEQ multiplex PCR, and TCRdb's table has in-frame clones only and misses some. The sample lists about 300,000 clones; roughly 89% were seen once. Sequencing input: PBMCs or T cells enriched from blood (not recorded which). The receptors shown here come from a woman in her forties or fifties who had been exposed to COVID-19.

The chain carries TRBV5-1 and TRBJ1-5; 7 bases are a match to TRBD1. The germline gives CDR1 SGHRS, CDR2 YFSETQ. V trimming: 4 bases; J trimming: 3 bases; junction bases outside the gene matches: 7. The CDR3 sequence is 15 residues long. CDR3 sequence: CASSNTGAPNQPQHF. CDR3 DNA: TGCGCCAGCAGCAACACAGGGGCACCCAATCAGCCCCAGCATTTT.

The chain is built from TRBV7-2 and TRBJ1-3, with unresolved D. Trimming stripped 2 bases from V and 2 bases from J, with 7 bases between. CDR3 length equals 14 residues. CDR1 and CDR2 (germline): SGHTA, FQGNSA. CDR3 nucleotides: TGTGCCAGCAGCTTATATCCGGCTGGAAACACCATATATTTT. Encoded protein: CASSLYPAGNTIYF.

The chain links TRBV24-1 to TRBJ1-4, with 9 bases lining up with TRBD1. Losses at the gene ends were 4 bases for V and 4 bases for J; bases not matched to a gene: 6. Per the germline V gene, CDR1 is KGHDR and CDR2 is SFDVKD. The CDR3 is made up of 16 amino acids. The CDR3 DNA reads TGTGCCACCAGTGACTGGGACAGGGATGGTAATGAAAAACTGTTTTTT. Its translation: CATSDWDRDGNEKLFF.

The chain carries TRBV19 and TRBJ1-2; tentatively, D is TRBD1 (5 bases). Trimming took off 10 bases at V and 8 bases at J, with 20 bases between the two ends. CDR1 LNHDA and CDR2 SQIVND come from the germline V gene (reference sequence). This CDR3 region has 13 residues. CDR3 sequence: CATLPGGGLGYTF. In DNA, the CDR3 is TGTGCCACCCTACCAGGCGGGGGACTGGGCTACACCTTC. The whole variable domain, filled in from reference TRBV19 and TRBJ1-2, reads DGGITQSPKYLFRKEGQNVTLSCEQNLNHDAMYWYRQDPGQGLRLIYYSQIVNDFQKGDIAEGYSVSREKKESFPLTVTSAQKNPTAFYLCATLPGGGLGYTFGSGTRLTVV.

The gene calls are TRBV21-1 and TRBJ2-7; TRBD2 reflects the table's D call only, with no check against the DNA. TRBV21-1 is recorded as a pseudogene. This CDR3 has 15 residues. The chain's CDR3 is CATPPCPGGGCEQYF. The CDR3 nucleotides read TGTGCCACCCCCCCCTGTCCCGGGGGGGGATGCGAGCAGTACTTC.